This record looks at one T cell receptor (beta chain) sequence and its context. The data stem from a study of T cell clones after liver transplantation. Trimming stripped 1 base from V and 7 bases from J, with 10 bases between. CDR1 MNHEY and CDR2 SVGAGI come from the germline V gene. The CDR3 runs 14 residues. The repertoire was sequenced with immunoSEQ multiplex PCR; TCRdb's copy has only in-frame clones and lacks some. The repertoire holds more than 75,000 clones, with around four fifths as singletons. Sequencing was performed on CD4+ T cells from blood, taken 45 to 47 months after liver transplant. This sequence joins TRBV6-5 and TRBJ2-2, with a weak D call TRBD1 (5 bases). The TCR was taken from a human patient who received a liver transplant. Some T cells may be graft donor cells. CDR3 amino acids: CASSYFAGNGELFF. The CDR3 bases are TGTGCCAGCAGTTACTTCGCAGGGAACGGGGAGCTGTTTTTT.